The clone carrying this T cell receptor beta chain appeared many times. These data are taken from a study of identical twins. TCRdb reprocessed the 5' RACE reads with MiXCR, giving one entry per CDR3 protein. The sample has fewer than 250,000 distinct CDR3 sequences, 7% seen once. CDR3 length: 15 residues. Germline V CDR1 and CDR2: SGHTA, FQGTGA. The V segment lost 3 bases and the J segment 3 bases; nucleotides outside the gene matches: 0. These same records also appear under a second study, on yellow fever vaccine responses in identical twins.

The receptor was isolated from a woman younger than 35 in good health. The genes are TRBV7-3 and TRBJ2-3, with 13 bases identical to TRBD2. Input material: memory (CD45RO+) T cells sorted from blood. The CDR3 is CASSLTSGRTDTQYF. The CDR3 bases are TGTGCCAGCAGCTTGACTAGCGGGAGGACAGATACGCAGTATTTT.